These 26 T cell receptor beta chains originate from one sample sequenced in a study of blood T cells in healthy people across ages. Sample-barcoded 5' priming and a J-beta primer mix drove a second PCR of roughly 7 to 11 cycles. TCRdb ran MiXCR on the 5' RACE reads and lists one entry per CDR3 protein. The profile shows about 970,000 distinct CDR3 sequences, just over 50% of them singletons. The material sequenced was blood. These receptors were taken from a woman aged 55-69 years in good health.

The genes are TRBV2 and TRBJ1-4; TRBD1 aligns across 7 bases. The CDR3 spans 14 residues. Trimming took 6 bases from V and 2 from J; bases not matched to a gene: 3. The V gene's germline CDR1 is SNHLY and CDR2 FYNNEI. CDR3 in DNA: TGTGCCAGCAGCCTACAGGGGACTAATGAAAAACTGTTTTTT. Amino acids: CASSLQGTNEKLFF.

The V and J genes are TRBV13 and TRBJ2-7; TRBD1 aligns across 12 bases. The trim removed 5 bases at V and 2 bases at J, leaving 25 bases unmatched. The germline V gene has CDR1 PRHDT and CDR2 FYEKMQ (reference sequence). The CDR3 has 22 residues. The CDR3 here is CASSETIGDPGQGAGGAYEQYF. CDR3 nucleotides: TGTGCCAGCAGCGAAACTATCGGGGACCCGGGACAGGGGGCAGGAGGGGCCTACGAGCAGTACTTC. The full variable domain, in which reference TRBV13 and TRBJ2-7 provide the parts outside the CDR3, is AAGVIQSPRHLIKEKRETATLKCYPIPRHDTVYWYQQGPGQDPQFLISFYEKMQSDKGSIPDRFSAQQFSDYHSELNMSSLELGDSALYFCASSETIGDPGQGAGGAYEQYFGPGTRLTVT.

This rearrangement joins TRBV6-5 to TRBJ1-2; D unresolved. V shed 0 bases and J shed 0 bases, with 5 bases lying between them. The CDR3 loop spans 14 amino acids. Germline CDR1 reads MNHEY; CDR2 reads SVGAGI. The CDR3 DNA is TGTGCCAGCAGTTACTCGTCTACTAACTATGGCTACACCTTC. Translated: CASSYSSTNYGYTF.

This clonotype has a handful of counts. The genes are TRBV29-1 and TRBJ2-1; D unresolved. The CDR3 extends over 12 amino acids. Between the trimmed V and J ends, which lost 1 base and 3 bases, there was a span of 4 bases. CDR1 is SQVTM and CDR2 is ANQGSEA in the germline V gene. The chain's CDR3 is CSVEGLYNEQFF. For the CDR3, the DNA is TGCAGCGTTGAAGGCCTCTACAATGAGCAGTTCTTC.

This rearrangement joins TRBV15 to TRBJ2-7, with 10 bases identical to TRBD2. V shed 1 base and J 2 bases; nucleotides not matched to a gene: 5. Germline V gene data show CDR1 as LNHNV and CDR2 as YYDKDF (reference sequence). The CDR3 runs to 16 residues. CDR3 sequence (DNA): TGTGCCACCAGCAGAGGAAGGACTAGCGGAACCTACGAGCAGTACTTC. Amino acids: CATSRGRTSGTYEQYF.

This clonotype has only a few counts. The rearrangement uses TRBV4-3 and TRBJ2-7, with 8 bases identical to TRBD1. V was pared by 0 bases and J by 3 bases, with 4 bases of the junction left unmatched. The CDR3 runs to 15 residues. CDR1 LGHNA and CDR2 YSLEER come from the germline V gene. CDR3 amino acids: CASSQDRGPIYEQYF. The CDR3 region has the DNA TGCGCCAGCAGCCAAGACAGGGGGCCCATCTACGAGCAGTACTTC.

The chain has TRBV27 and TRBJ2-7, with D maybe TRBD1 (6 bases). Germline CDR1 MNHEY, CDR2 SMNVEV (reference sequence). The length of the CDR3 is 15 residues. Trimming cost V 3 bases and J 3 bases, with 15 bases left between them. CDR3 loop: CASSLELGTFYEQYF. The CDR3 region has the DNA TGTGCCAGCAGTTTGGAGCTCGGGACATTCTACGAGCAGTACTTC.

This clonotype has a single count. This rearrangement joins TRBV4-3 to TRBJ1-2; 7 nucleotides align to TRBD1. V trimming: 1 base; J trimming: 6 bases; junction bases outside the gene matches: 8. From germline, CDR1 is LGHNA and CDR2 YSLEER. The CDR3 runs 15 residues. This CDR3 reads CASSQVRGGSDGYTF. The CDR3, as DNA: TGCGCCAGCAGCCAAGTAAGAGGGGGCTCCGATGGCTACACCTTC.

The V call is TRBV20-1, the J call TRBJ2-7, with D maybe TRBD2 (6 bases). Germline CDR1 DFQATT, CDR2 SNEGSKA (reference sequence). CDR3 length: 14 amino acids. Trimming took off 0 bases at V and 3 bases at J, with 12 bases between the two ends. In nucleotides, the CDR3 is TGCAGTGCTAGAGATTTCTGGCGGGACTACGAGCAGTACTTC. Its protein is CSARDFWRDYEQYF.

The sample holds a few counts of this clonotype. The genes are TRBV9 and TRBJ2-3, with a tentative D call TRBD2 (6 bases). Germline V lookup: CDR1 SGDLS, CDR2 YYNGEE. CDR3 length: 16 residues. The V end was cut by 2 bases, the J end by 4 bases, with 17 bases between. The CDR3 loop is CASSVPGLASADTQYF. CDR3 nucleotides: TGTGCCAGCAGCGTTCCGGGGCTAGCGTCCGCAGATACGCAGTATTTT.

This clonotype was seen once. V gene TRBV6-2 or TRBV6-3 combines with J gene TRBJ2-1; 14 bases line up with TRBD2. The V segment lost 2 bases and the J segment 6 bases; nucleotides outside the gene matches: 3. Germline V gene lookup returns CDR1 MNHEY and CDR2 SVGEGT. There are 16 residues in the CDR3. CDR3 sequence: CASSYGGTSGSNEQFF. The CDR3 nucleotides are TGTGCCAGCAGTTACGGGGGGACTAGCGGGAGCAATGAGCAGTTCTTC.

This clonotype was counted once. The chain employs TRBV20-1 and TRBJ2-3, with 9 bases identical to TRBD2. V was pared by 3 bases and J by 5 bases, with 15 bases of the junction left unmatched. The germline V gene encodes CDR1 DFQATT and CDR2 SNEGSKA (reference sequence). The CDR3 has 17 residues. The CDR3 nucleotides read TGCAGTGCTAGCCCCTCGAGGCGGGAGGGCCCCATAGATACGCAGTATTTT. It translates to CSASPSRREGPIDTQYF.

This chain uses TRBV20-1 with TRBJ1-4; 8 bases match TRBD1. Unmatched junction bases numbered 4, after V lost 0 bases and J lost 4 bases. The V gene's germline CDR1 is DFQATT and CDR2 SNEGSKA (reference sequence). The CDR3 has 15 residues. CDR3 nucleotides: TGCAGTGCTAGAGATCAGGGGGCGGGTAATGAAAAACTGTTTTTT. It is translated as CSARDQGAGNEKLFF.

The CDR3, as DNA: TGTGCCAGCAGCTCGGACAGGGGCCAAGAGACCCAGTACTTC. Its protein is CASSSDRGQETQYF. This chain connects TRBV7-2 to TRBJ2-5; 9 nucleotides align to TRBD1. Germline V gives CDR1 SGHTA, CDR2 FQGNSA. With 4 bases clipped from V and 1 base from J, the junction kept 1 base outside the gene matches. This CDR3 spans 14 amino acids.

This clonotype has a handful of counts. The rearrangement joins TRBV12-3 or TRBV12-4 to TRBJ2-1, with D tentatively TRBD2 (5 bases). The CDR3 is 13 amino acids. The germline V and J ends were trimmed by 3 bases and 10 bases, with 13 bases remaining between them. DNA of the CDR3: TGTGCCAGCAGTTTTGTCCGGGATTCCGAGCAGTTCTTC. Its translation: CASSFVRDSEQFF.

This clonotype was counted only a few times. V usage is TRBV7-9 and J usage is TRBJ1-4; TRBD1 matches at 9 bases. CDR1 and CDR2 (germline): SEHNR, FQNEAQ (reference sequence). V trimming: 8 bases; J trimming: 6 bases; junction bases outside the gene matches: 4. The CDR3 spans 13 residues. CDR3 region: CASLRDRDEKLFF. Here the CDR3 DNA reads TGTGCCAGCCTCCGGGACAGGGATGAAAAACTGTTTTTT.

Regarding this clonotype: Germline is not matched at one junction end, which may reflect a read error. The chain recombines TRBV5-1 with TRBJ2-1, with D possibly being TRBD2 (5 bases). The CDR3 is 14 amino acids. Germline V gene lookup returns CDR1 SGHRS and CDR2 YFSETQ. The CDR3 DNA follows: TGCGCCGGCAGCTTCGGGGAGAGCTACAATGAGCAGTTCTTC. Amino acid sequence: CAGSFGESYNEQFF.

This clonotype has just a few counts. The rearrangement joins TRBV21-1 to TRBJ2-4; TRBD2 reflects the table's D call only, with no check against the DNA. TRBV21-1 is a pseudogene segment. The CDR3 consists of 13 residues. CDR3 amino acids: CASSIREGPLAYF. Here the CDR3 DNA reads TGTGCCAGCAGCATCCGGGAGGGCCCATTAGCGTACTTC.

The chain has TRBV5-1 and TRBJ1-1; 7 bases line up with TRBD1. The J segment lost 4 bases and the V segment lost 2 bases, leaving 2 bases of the junction unmatched. The length of the CDR3 is 13 residues. In germline, CDR1 is SGHRS, CDR2 YFSETQ. This CDR3 is CASSLTGATEAFF. CDR3 nucleotide sequence: TGCGCCAGCAGCTTAACAGGGGCCACTGAAGCTTTCTTT.

V usage is TRBV28 and J usage is TRBJ2-1, with TRBD2 matching over 10 bases. Per the germline V gene, CDR1 is MDHEN and CDR2 is SYDVKM. This CDR3 has 17 amino acids. V shed 5 bases and J 8 bases; nucleotides not matched to a gene: 15. CDR3 DNA sequence: TGTGCCAGCAGTCACAAGTGGCTAGCGGGAGAGATGGATGAGCAGTTCTTC. Its protein product is CASSHKWLAGEMDEQFF. Based on the CDR3 plus reference TRBV28 and TRBJ2-1, the full variable domain is DVKVTQSSRYLVKRTGEKVFLECVQDMDHENMFWYRQDPGLGLRLIYFSYDVKMKEKGDIPEGYSVSREKKERFSLILESASTNQTSMYLCASSHKWLAGEMDEQFFGPGTRLTVL.

The V call is TRBV11-2, the J call TRBJ1-2, with 10 bases lining up with TRBD1. Trimming cost V 1 base and J 0 bases; bases outside gene matches: 2. There are 16 residues in the CDR3. Germline V gene data show CDR1 as SGHAT and CDR2 as FQNNGV. The CDR3 DNA follows: TGTGCCAGCAGCTTAGGACAGGGGGCCGCTAACTATGGCTACACCTTC. Translation gives CASSLGQGAANYGYTF.

This clonotype was seen a handful of times. This chain connects TRBV4-1 to TRBJ2-5; D ambiguous. Germline V CDR1 and CDR2: MGHRA, YSYEKL. V was pared by 1 base and J by 11 bases, with 17 bases between. This CDR3 spans 14 amino acids. In DNA, the CDR3 is TGCGCCAGCAGCCAAGCCAGCACTCCCGGTGAGCAGTACTTC. Its protein is CASSQASTPGEQYF.

The chain's CDR3 is CARELGVPWFF. In DNA, the CDR3 is TGTGCCAGAGAGCTAGGGGTTCCCTGGTTCTTC. The chain recombines TRBV25-1 with TRBJ2-1, with TRBD1 as a possible D gene (5 bases). The V and J ends lost 9 bases and 15 bases respectively, with 18 bases between them. CDR1 is MGHDK, CDR2 SYGVNS, per germline. The CDR3 consists of 11 residues. Filled out from reference TRBV25-1 and TRBJ2-1, the complete variable domain reads EADIYQTPRYLVIGTGKKITLECSQTMGHDKMYWYQQDPGMELHLIHYSYGVNSTEKGDLSSESTVSRIRTEHFPLTLESARPSHTSQYLCARELGVPWFFGPGTRLTVL.

This clonotype appeared a few times. Since a much larger clone is just one base distant, this may be a read error. This chain connects TRBV4-1 to TRBJ2-7; TRBD2 agrees at 7 bases. This CDR3 is built from 15 residues. Germline V gives CDR1 MGHRA, CDR2 YSYEKL. With 1 base clipped from V and 2 bases from J, the junction kept 5 bases outside the gene matches. The CDR3 loop is CASSQVGAGPYEQYF. Written as DNA, the CDR3 is TGCGCCAGCAGCCAAGTAGGAGCGGGACCCTACGAGCAGTACTTC.

Details on this clonotype: One end of the junction fails to match germline, which may point to a read error. This chain connects TRBV28 to TRBJ2-7; 10 bases align to TRBD1. Germline V gene data show CDR1 as MDHEN and CDR2 as SYDVKM. CDR3 length: 15 amino acids. CDR3 DNA: TGTGCCAGCAGTTTCCCCCGGGACAGGGGCTACGATCAGTACTTC. As protein: CASSFPRDRGYDQYF.

This clonotype has only a few counts. The V gene is TRBV3-1, the J gene TRBJ2-5, with 9 positions matching TRBD2. CDR1 is LGHDT, CDR2 YNNKEL, per germline (reference sequence). V was clipped by 3 bases and J by 1 base; unmatched bases: 3. The CDR3 is made up of 15 amino acids. In DNA form, the CDR3 reads TGTGCCAGCAGCCAGACTAGCGGAGTCCAAGAGACCCAGTACTTC. This translates into CASSQTSGVQETQYF.